The 27 T cell receptor beta chains listed next were all sequenced from one sample in a study of response to subunit inactivated influenza vaccine. TCRdb reanalysed the RT-PCR reads using MiXCR and keeps one entry per CDR3 protein. Of more than 500,000 distinct CDR3 sequences in the sample, about 11% were seen once. These records were also assigned to another study, of T cells expressing NK-cell markers. This second study says: Researchers built TCR beta cDNA using 5'RACE template switching with UMIs.

Sequences were derived from PBMCs from blood, sampled on the day of vaccination. The receptors stem from a middle-aged man who received an inactivated influenza vaccine.

This clonotype showed up many times. This chain links TRBV5-6 with TRBJ1-3, with D tentatively TRBD1 (6 bases). CDR1 is SGHDT, CDR2 YYEEEE, per germline. The CDR3 sequence is 16 residues long. V lost 0 bases to trimming and J lost 2 bases, with 12 bases between them. The DNA of the CDR3 is TGTGCCAGCAGCTTGGGGTTCGGGGGGCCTGGAAACACCATATATTTT. Its translation is CASSLGFGGPGNTIYF.

The chain links TRBV29-1 to TRBJ2-1; no reliable D call. The CDR3 runs 14 residues. V was cut by 3 bases and J by 5 bases, with 14 bases left in between. Germline lookup yields CDR1 SQVTM and CDR2 ANQGSEA. CDR3 coding DNA: TGCAGCGTTGAGGTTATTTTAGTTGACAATGAGCAGTTCTTC. Amino acid sequence: CSVEVILVDNEQFF.

This clonotype was counted between two and nine times. This chain connects TRBV6-2 or TRBV6-3 to TRBJ1-2; D is undetermined. The CDR3 length is 12 residues. Looked up from germline, CDR1 is MNHEY and CDR2 is SVGEGT. Trimming took 6 bases from V and 3 from J, leaving 8 bases between them. Here the CDR3 reads CASRRGDYGYTF. CDR3 nucleotide sequence: TGTGCCAGCAGGCGCGGGGACTATGGCTACACCTTC.

J is TRBJ2-3 and V is TRBV7-2; tentative D call: TRBD2 (7 bases). Germline loops: CDR1 SGHTA, CDR2 FQGNSA. Trimming left V 5 bases short and J 1 base short, with 16 bases between. The CDR3 spans 16 residues. The CDR3 region has the DNA TGTGCCAGCAGCCTATTAGGGGGGGGCCGCACAGATACGCAGTATTTT. Amino acids: CASSLLGGGRTDTQYF.

This clonotype has only a few counts. V gene TRBV3-1 combines with J gene TRBJ2-7; 9 bases align to TRBD2. This CDR3 has 15 residues. Per germline, CDR1 LGHDT and CDR2 YNNKEL (reference sequence). V shed 2 bases and J 4 bases; nucleotides not matched to a gene: 6. The CDR3 loop is CASSQYKAGGYEQYF. The CDR3 bases are TGTGCCAGCAGCCAATATAAAGCGGGGGGATACGAGCAGTACTTC.

There are a few counts of this clonotype. The chain uses TRBV6-2 or TRBV6-3 and TRBJ2-7; 9 nucleotides line up with TRBD1. Germline V lookup: CDR1 MNHEY, CDR2 SVGEGT. Trimming at V came to 6 bases and at J to 6 bases, leaving 3 bases not matched to a gene. This CDR3 region has 12 residues. CDR3 sequence reads: CASSRDRVEQYF. The DNA for the CDR3 is TGTGCCAGCAGCCGGGACAGGGTCGAGCAGTACTTC.

The rearrangement joins TRBV11-2 to TRBJ2-1, with 12 bases fitting TRBD2. This CDR3 is built from 19 residues. Looked up from germline, CDR1 is SGHAT and CDR2 is FQNNGV. The trim removed 0 bases at V and 0 bases at J, leaving 6 bases unmatched. The CDR3 coding sequence is TGTGCCAGCAGCTTAGATTCTAGCGGGGGGGTTAGCTCCTACAATGAGCAGTTCTTC. The encoded protein is CASSLDSSGGVSSYNEQFF.

The CDR3 sequence is CASSGGQGQTYEQYF. The CDR3 DNA is TGTGCCAGCAGCGGGGGACAGGGGCAGACCTACGAGCAGTACTTC. The V call is TRBV9, the J call TRBJ2-7; 10 nucleotides match TRBD1. Germline lookup yields CDR1 SGDLS and CDR2 YYNGEE. After removal of 3 bases from V and 2 bases from J, the junction contained 5 bases not matched to a gene. The CDR3 contains 15 residues.

The genes are TRBV20-1 and TRBJ2-4; the match to TRBD2 covers 14 bases. Germline trimming cut 4 bases from V and 2 bases from J; bases unmatched to any gene: 7. Looked up from germline, CDR1 is DFQATT and CDR2 is SNEGSKA (reference sequence). CDR3 length: 17 amino acids. The CDR3 reads CSAKTSGRALTKNIQYF. CDR3 nucleotides: TGCAGTGCTAAGACTAGCGGGAGGGCCTTAACCAAAAACATTCAGTACTTC.

The CDR3: CSATSGAAITGELFF. CDR3 sequence (DNA): TGCAGTGCTACCTCAGGAGCGGCTATCACCGGGGAGCTGTTTTTT. The chain combines TRBV20-1 with TRBJ2-2, with D maybe TRBD2 (5 bases). The CDR3 totals 15 residues. The germline gives CDR1 DFQATT, CDR2 SNEGSKA (reference sequence). Trimming cost V 4 bases and J 4 bases, with 16 bases left between them.

This clonotype was found many times. The chain uses TRBV5-1 and TRBJ2-1; 12 bases align to TRBD2. The V segment lost 0 bases and the J segment 8 bases; nucleotides outside the gene matches: 6. There are 16 residues in the CDR3. CDR1 and CDR2 from the germline V gene are SGHRS and YFSETQ. In DNA, the CDR3 is TGCGCCAGCAGCTTGGCCCGGCTAGCGGGAGGGGATGAGCAGTTCTTC. Translating gives CASSLARLAGGDEQFF.

The sample holds many counts of this clonotype. This chain links TRBV4-3 with TRBJ1-1; D unresolved. CDR3 length: 14 residues. V dropped 1 base and J dropped 4 bases, with 10 bases sitting between them. Germline V lookup: CDR1 LGHNA, CDR2 YSLEER. CDR3 DNA: TGCGCCAGCAGCCAAGTACGGGGAGGCACTGAAGCTTTCTTT. It is translated as CASSQVRGGTEAFF.

This clonotype appeared a few times. The chain uses TRBV6-1 and TRBJ2-1; TRBD2 might be the D (6 bases). CDR1 and CDR2 (germline): MNHNS, SASEGT. The CDR3 runs to 18 residues. Trimming took 4 bases from V and 0 from J, leaving 19 bases between them. CDR3 residues: CASSVPSTSLSSYNEQFF. Here the CDR3 DNA reads TGTGCCAGCAGTGTTCCCTCTACTAGCCTGAGCTCCTACAATGAGCAGTTCTTC.

The chain carries TRBV3-1 and TRBJ2-2; possible D gene TRBD2, 5 bases. Germline V lookup: CDR1 LGHDT, CDR2 YNNKEL (reference sequence). The CDR3 has 16 residues. V lost 8 bases and J lost 1, with 17 bases in between. CDR3: CASSTHLLVNTGELFF. The CDR3 DNA is TGTGCCAGCTCAACACACCTACTAGTGAACACCGGGGAGCTGTTTTTT.

This clonotype was counted between two and nine times. The CDR3 DNA follows: TGTGCCAGCAGCTCTGGGATGCCTACGCAGTACTTC. Encoded protein: CASSSGMPTQYF. This chain uses TRBV7-9 with TRBJ2-7; the D is unclear. V shed 4 bases and J shed 9 bases, with 13 bases lying between them. The CDR3 has 12 amino acids. Germline assignment: CDR1 SEHNR and CDR2 FQNEAQ (reference sequence).

The chain links TRBV6-5 to TRBJ2-7, with 9 bases lining up with TRBD2. The germline V gene has CDR1 MNHEY and CDR2 SVGAGI. The CDR3 length is 16 residues. V shed 0 bases and J 3 bases; nucleotides not matched to a gene: 6. The DNA for the CDR3 is TGTGCCAGCAGTTACTCGCCGACTAGCGGCTTCTACGAGCAGTACTTC. Its translation: CASSYSPTSGFYEQYF.

The V call is TRBV4-2, the J call TRBJ2-5; no clear D. CDR1 and CDR2 (germline): LGHNA, YNFKEQ. This CDR3 is built from 15 residues. V dropped 1 base and J dropped 1 base, with 10 bases sitting between them. DNA of the CDR3: TGTGCCAGCAGCCAAGGGTACCGACTCCAAGAGACCCAGTACTTC. It specifies CASSQGYRLQETQYF.

The chain carries TRBV5-1 and TRBJ2-3, with unresolved D. Looked up from germline, CDR1 is SGHRS and CDR2 is YFSETQ. V lost 7 bases to trimming and J lost 3 bases, with 9 bases between them. The CDR3 spans 12 residues. As DNA, the CDR3 is TGCGCCAGCGCAGGTATGACAGATACGCAGTATTTT. It specifies CASAGMTDTQYF.

V is TRBV28 and J is TRBJ2-3; no definite D call. The V gene's germline CDR1 is MDHEN and CDR2 SYDVKM. V lost 5 bases and J 2 bases, leaving 11 bases between the germline ends. CDR3 length: 14 amino acids. In DNA form, the CDR3 reads TGTGCCAGCAGTCCTCCCTATTACACAGATACGCAGTATTTT. Translating gives CASSPPYYTDTQYF. Full variable domain (remainder filled in from reference TRBV28 and TRBJ2-3): DVKVTQSSRYLVKRTGEKVFLECVQDMDHENMFWYRQDPGLGLRLIYFSYDVKMKEKGDIPEGYSVSREKKERFSLILESASTNQTSMYLCASSPPYYTDTQYFGPGTRLTVL.

The chain carries TRBV15 and TRBJ2-3; TRBD2 agrees at 10 bases. The CDR3 length is 13 residues. The V segment lost 11 bases and the J segment 2 bases; nucleotides outside the gene matches: 4. From germline, CDR1 is LNHNV and CDR2 YYDKDF (reference sequence). The CDR3 DNA sequence: TGTGCCGTCAGCGGGAGGGCCACAGATACGCAGTATTTT. Translated: CAVSGRATDTQYF. The complete variable domain, with remaining parts taken from reference TRBV15 and TRBJ2-3, reads DAMVIQNPRYQVTQFGKPVTLSCSQTLNHNVMYWYQQKSSQAPKLLFHYYDKDFNNEADTPDNFQSRRPNTSFCFLDIRSPGLGDTAMYLCAVSGRATDTQYFGPGTRLTVL.

This clonotype was seen a handful of times. DNA for the CDR3: TGTGCCAGCAATGATCGGAGGGGGAAGGGAGATACGCAGTATTTT. It yields the protein CASNDRRGKGDTQYF. The chain recombines TRBV6-1 with TRBJ2-3; perhaps D is TRBD1 or TRBD2 (6 bases each). CDR3 length: 15 amino acids. CDR1 and CDR2 (germline): MNHNS, SASEGT. The V and J ends lost 7 bases and 5 bases respectively, with 19 bases between them.

The rearrangement joins TRBV10-2 to TRBJ2-7; D possibly corresponds to TRBD2 (5 bases). V shed 4 bases and J shed 6 bases, with 7 bases lying between them. CDR1 and CDR2 (germline): WSHSY, SAAADI. The CDR3 has 11 amino acids. The DNA for the CDR3 is TGCGCCAGCAGTGTTCGGGGCGAGCAGTACTTC. Translation: CASSVRGEQYF.

This clonotype was recorded a few times. The chain uses TRBV20-1 and TRBJ1-5; 7 nucleotides match TRBD1. CDR1 DFQATT and CDR2 SNEGSKA come from the germline V gene (reference sequence). J lost 4 bases, V lost 3 bases, and 9 bases had no gene match. This CDR3 contains 15 residues. The CDR3 DNA sequence: TGCAGTGCTAGGGGGGACAGCCGCTCAAATCAGCCCCAGCATTTT. Its protein product is CSARGDSRSNQPQHF.

The rearrangement joins TRBV12-3 or TRBV12-4 to TRBJ2-7, with D unresolved. Between the trimmed V and J ends, which lost 3 bases and 2 bases, there was a span of 14 bases. The CDR3 covers 15 residues. CDR3 region: CASSLLGSRPYEQYF. The CDR3 DNA follows: TGTGCCAGCAGTTTGCTGGGCAGTCGCCCCTACGAGCAGTACTTC.

This clonotype showed up many times. The J gene is TRBJ2-1, the V gene TRBV12-3 or TRBV12-4; D may be TRBD2 (6 bases). This CDR3 has 14 amino acids. Trimming took 4 bases from V and 7 from J, leaving 14 bases between them. The CDR3 protein is CASSYGGGRNEQFF. CDR3 sequence (DNA): TGTGCCAGCAGTTATGGTGGGGGGAGAAATGAGCAGTTCTTC.

V gene TRBV27 combines with J gene TRBJ2-1; TRBD2 matches at 10 bases. V lost 1 base and J lost 5; bases outside the gene matches: 5. This CDR3 has 16 residues. The germline V gene encodes CDR1 MNHEY and CDR2 SMNVEV (reference sequence). DNA for the CDR3: TGTGCCAGCAGTTTATTGGGACTAGCGTTAGACAATGAGCAGTTCTTC. This sequence encodes CASSLLGLALDNEQFF.

The rearrangement links TRBV4-1 to TRBJ2-1; maybe TRBD1 (5 bases). V gave up 0 bases and J gave up 10 bases, with 10 bases separating them. The CDR3 runs 13 residues. Looked up from germline, CDR1 is MGHRA and CDR2 is YSYEKL. CDR3 bases: TGCGCCAGCAGCCAAGACAGGGTTGAGGAGCAGTTCTTC. Translation gives CASSQDRVEEQFF.